One and the same sample provided the 32 T cell receptor beta chains below, sequenced in a study of blood T cell repertoires in COVID-19. The data were produced by immunoSEQ multiplex PCR, yet TCRdb's version contains in-frame clones alone and is incomplete. The repertoire has 150,000 to 200,000 clones, 85% of them found once; the top ten carry less than 3.5%. The material sequenced was peripheral blood. Receptors originate from a human donor with acute or convalescent COVID-19. The donor label of this sample is uncertain.

The chain recombines TRBV10-3 with TRBJ2-3, with 9 bases lining up with TRBD1. This CDR3 is built from 15 residues. V trimming: 4 bases; J trimming: 7 bases; junction bases outside the gene matches: 9. Germline loops: CDR1 ENHRY, CDR2 SYGVKD. For the CDR3, the DNA is TGTGCCATCAGTGCCGGGGGGACAGGGTCGAATACGCAGTATTTT. Protein product: CAISAGGTGSNTQYF.

The CDR3 loop reads CASSSLQGARGTEAFF. The CDR3 bases are TGTGCCAGCAGTTCACTACAGGGGGCTAGGGGCACTGAAGCTTTCTTT. V is TRBV6-5 and J is TRBJ1-1, with 9 bases fitting TRBD1. The ends lost 4 bases at V and 4 bases at J; junction bases unmatched: 10. CDR1 MNHEY and CDR2 SVGAGI come from the germline V gene. The CDR3 runs 16 residues.

This chain links TRBV4-3 with TRBJ1-5; TRBD1 matches 9 bases. V trimming: 4 bases; J trimming: 7 bases; junction bases outside the gene matches: 11. CDR3 length: 16 amino acids. CDR1 is LGHNA and CDR2 is YSLEER in the germline V gene. CDR3 protein: CASSPEGQGARQPQHF. Written as DNA, the CDR3 is TGCGCCAGCAGCCCCGAGGGACAGGGAGCTAGGCAGCCCCAGCATTTT.

V is TRBV9 and J is TRBJ2-1; possibly TRBD2 for D (5 bases). V lost 2 bases, J lost 0 bases, and 15 bases lay in between. The length of the CDR3 is 17 residues. The V gene's germline CDR1 is SGDLS and CDR2 YYNGEE. CDR3 nucleotide sequence: TGTGCCAGCAGCGTCCGGACGGTGGGGAGCTCCTACAATGAGCAGTTCTTC. This encodes CASSVRTVGSSYNEQFF.

The chain employs TRBV7-2 and TRBJ2-1, with D possibly being TRBD2 (6 bases). The CDR3 is 14 amino acids. The V gene's germline CDR1 is SGHTA and CDR2 FQGNSA. Trimming pared 4 bases from V and 4 bases from J, leaving 11 bases between. The CDR3 loop is CASSSAGTYNEQFF. The CDR3 nucleotides read TGTGCCAGCAGCTCGGCGGGGACTTACAATGAGCAGTTCTTC.

The V and J genes are TRBV27 and TRBJ2-5, with TRBD1 matching 10 bases. In germline, CDR1 is MNHEY, CDR2 SMNVEV (reference sequence). Trimming removed 8 bases from V and 4 bases from J; junction bases left unmatched: 4. This CDR3 contains 13 residues. CDR3 DNA sequence: TGTGCCAGCGCCAGGGACAGGGGAGAGACCCAGTACTTC. It specifies CASARDRGETQYF.

This chain uses TRBV5-5 with TRBJ1-2; TRBD1 is a possible D gene (6 bases). The germline V and J ends were trimmed by 0 bases and 1 base, with 10 bases remaining between them. Germline V gene data show CDR1 as SGHKS and CDR2 as YYEKEE (reference sequence). The CDR3 consists of 15 residues. The CDR3 DNA is TGTGCCAGCAGCTTGGAGGGACAAATTAACTATGGCTACACCTTC. This sequence encodes CASSLEGQINYGYTF.

The chain recombines TRBV18 with TRBJ1-1; D may be TRBD1 (6 bases). The germline gives CDR1 KGHSH, CDR2 LQKENI. The CDR3 runs to 13 residues. V dropped 6 bases and J dropped 0 bases, with 8 bases sitting between them. CDR3 protein: CASSGDMNTEAFF. In DNA form, the CDR3 reads TGTGCCAGCTCTGGGGACATGAACACTGAAGCTTTCTTT.

This clone came up once. The V and J genes are TRBV21-1 and TRBJ1-2; the table's D call, TRBD1, has no DNA check behind it. TRBV21-1 is a pseudogene. This CDR3 spans 17 amino acids. In DNA form, the CDR3 reads TGTGCCAGCAGCAAAGCGGGACAGCACTTGATTCGAGGAGGCTACACCTTC. Protein sequence: CASSKAGQHLIRGGYTF.

The V gene is TRBV10-3, the J gene TRBJ2-7; 7 bases line up with TRBD1. The CDR3 has 17 residues. CDR1 ENHRY and CDR2 SYGVKD come from the germline V gene. The V gene end was trimmed by 3 bases and the J gene end by 1 base; junction bases not matched to a gene: 12. The DNA for the CDR3 is TGTGCCATCAGTGAAGGGGGCACCAGGGGGACGTCCTACGAGCAGTACTTC. Translated: CAISEGGTRGTSYEQYF.

The chain carries TRBV10-3 and TRBJ2-7; 16 nucleotides match TRBD2. The CDR3 consists of 18 residues. The V and J ends lost 6 bases and 0 bases, in that order; junction bases with no gene match: 8. Germline assignment: CDR1 ENHRY and CDR2 SYGVKD. The CDR3 protein is CAIRDPGLAGGSSYEQYF. DNA for the CDR3: TGTGCCATCAGGGACCCGGGACTAGCGGGGGGGTCCTCCTACGAGCAGTACTTC.

The J gene is TRBJ1-4, the V gene TRBV19, with 9 bases identical to TRBD1. V gave up 4 bases and J gave up 5 bases; unmatched junction bases: 2. The CDR3 consists of 14 residues. The germline gives CDR1 LNHDA, CDR2 SQIVND (reference sequence). Here the CDR3 DNA reads TGTGCCAGTAGTAAGACAGGGGGGAATGAAAAACTGTTTTTT. It yields the protein CASSKTGGNEKLFF. The entire variable domain, with the rest obtained from reference TRBV19 and TRBJ1-4, is as follows: DGGITQSPKYLFRKEGQNVTLSCEQNLNHDAMYWYRQDPGQGLRLIYYSQIVNDFQKGDIAEGYSVSREKKESFPLTVTSAQKNPTAFYLCASSKTGGNEKLFFGSGTQLSVL.

This rearrangement joins TRBV7-2 to TRBJ1-5, with 8 nucleotides matching TRBD1. J was trimmed by 6 bases and V by 3 bases; bases with no gene match: 4. The CDR3 sequence is 14 residues long. CDR1 is SGHTA, CDR2 FQGNSA, per germline. The CDR3 is CASSFGQGGQPQHF. Written as DNA, the CDR3 is TGTGCCAGCAGCTTTGGACAGGGCGGTCAGCCCCAGCATTTT. The complete variable domain, with remaining parts taken from reference TRBV7-2 and TRBJ1-5, reads GAGVSQSPSNKVTEKGKDVELRCDPISGHTALYWYRQSLGQGLEFLIYFQGNSAPDKSGLPSDRFSAERTGGSVSTLTIQRTQQEDSAVYLCASSFGQGGQPQHFGDGTRLSIL.

The chain employs TRBV7-5 and TRBJ2-2; the table's D call of TRBD2 was not tested on the DNA. TRBV7-5 is reported as a pseudogene. This CDR3 is built from 19 residues. DNA for the CDR3: TGTGCCAGAAACAGACTAGCCCCGGGGGAGCGGGGGGGCACCGGGGAGCTGTTTTTT. It codes for CARNRLAPGERGGTGELFF.

The chain uses TRBV7-8 and TRBJ1-1; 11 positions agree with TRBD1. With 5 bases clipped from V and 4 bases from J, the junction kept 9 bases outside the gene matches. Germline-derived CDR1 and CDR2 are SGHVS and FQNEAQ. This CDR3 contains 16 residues. DNA of the CDR3: TGTGCCAGCAGCCACACGTTTGGGACAGGGGGCACTGAAGCTTTCTTT. Protein product: CASSHTFGTGGTEAFF.

The rearrangement links TRBV9 to TRBJ2-3; 8 bases are shared with TRBD2. The CDR3 is made up of 12 amino acids. Trimming removed 4 bases from V and 5 bases from J; junction bases left unmatched: 0. From germline, CDR1 is SGDLS and CDR2 YYNGEE. This CDR3 reads CASSRGGDTQYF. In nucleotides, the CDR3 is TGTGCCAGCAGCCGGGGGGGAGATACGCAGTATTTT.

The table lists this clone with a count of one. The genes are TRBV7-6 and TRBJ2-5; 7 positions match TRBD1. The V gene end was trimmed by 4 bases and the J gene end by 2 bases; junction bases not matched to a gene: 7. Germline V gene lookup returns CDR1 SGHVS and CDR2 FNYEAQ. The CDR3 spans 15 residues. CDR3 bases: TGTGCCAGCAGCTCGACCCGACAGGGACAAGAGACCCAGTACTTC. Translated: CASSSTRQGQETQYF.

The V gene is TRBV2, the J gene TRBJ2-3; D unclear. The CDR3 length is 13 residues. Trimming pared 5 bases from V and 3 bases from J, leaving 9 bases between. Looked up from germline, CDR1 is SNHLY and CDR2 is FYNNEI. The CDR3 region has the DNA TGTGCCAGCAGTTTCCGAGTGACAGATACGCAGTATTTT. This codes for CASSFRVTDTQYF.

CDR3 bases: TGTGCCAGCAGGAAAGGGACAGGGAGTAGTTGGAGCAATCAGCCCCAGCATTTT. This encodes CASRKGTGSSWSNQPQHF. The chain has TRBV2 and TRBJ1-5, with 9 bases matching TRBD1. In germline, CDR1 is SNHLY, CDR2 FYNNEI. The CDR3 covers 18 residues. With V trimmed by 6 bases and J by 1 base, 13 bases remained unmatched. The variable domain in full, completed from reference TRBV2 and TRBJ1-5, reads EPEVTQTPSHQVTQMGQEVILRCVPISNHLYFYWYRQILGQKVEFLVSFYNNEISEKSEIFDDQFSVERPDGSNFTLKIRSTKLEDSAMYFCASRKGTGSSWSNQPQHFGDGTRLSIL.

The J gene is TRBJ2-3, the V gene TRBV24-1; 8 bases agree with TRBD2. Germline V gives CDR1 KGHDR, CDR2 SFDVKD. The V gene end was trimmed by 4 bases and the J gene end by 0 bases; junction bases not matched to a gene: 11. This CDR3 has 18 residues. The CDR3 region has the DNA TGTGCCACCAGTGACTCCGGACTAGCCAAGACTAGCACAGATACGCAGTATTTT. Its translation: CATSDSGLAKTSTDTQYF.

The chain links TRBV7-6 to TRBJ1-4; D call uncertain. This CDR3 is 19 amino acids long. V was clipped by 0 bases and J by 8 bases, with 25 bases between them. Per germline, CDR1 SGHVS and CDR2 FNYEAQ. The CDR3 DNA reads as TGTGCCAGCAGCTTAGCCCCGACGATACGGGGTAGAAAAATAGAAAAACTGTTTTTT. Translating gives CASSLAPTIRGRKIEKLFF.

The chain employs TRBV5-1 and TRBJ2-3; D is possibly TRBD1 (5 bases). The CDR3 is 17 amino acids. V was pared by 0 bases and J by 2 bases, with 16 bases between. Germline CDR1 is SGHRS and CDR2 is YFSETQ. CDR3 nucleotide sequence: TGCGCCAGCAGCTTGGGCCAAGGGCGGACATTCACAGATACGCAGTATTTT. Amino acids: CASSLGQGRTFTDTQYF. Filled out from reference TRBV5-1 and TRBJ2-3, the complete variable domain reads KAGVTQTPRYLIKTRGQQVTLSCSPISGHRSVSWYQQTPGQGLQFLFEYFSETQRNKGNFPGRFSGRQFSNSRSEMNVSTLELGDSALYLCASSLGQGRTFTDTQYFGPGTRLTVL.

V gene TRBV18 combines with J gene TRBJ2-1; D not certain. The germline V and J ends were trimmed by 2 bases and 1 base, with 6 bases remaining between them. The CDR3 totals 14 residues. Germline CDR1 KGHSH, CDR2 LQKENI. The CDR3 coding sequence is TGTGCCAGCTCACCATCAGTTTCCTACAATGAGCAGTTCTTC. Translated: CASSPSVSYNEQFF.

This chain connects TRBV5-6 to TRBJ1-3; D is uncertain. Germline CDR1 SGHDT, CDR2 YYEEEE. CDR3 size: 15 residues. V was trimmed by 3 bases and J by 4 bases, leaving 14 bases between them. CDR3 DNA sequence: TGTGCCAGCAGCTCAACCCCTTCGGGGGGAAACACCATATATTTT. It translates to CASSSTPSGGNTIYF.

This rearrangement joins TRBV28 to TRBJ2-7; perhaps TRBD2 as D (6 bases). The CDR3 is made up of 13 amino acids. The V end was cut by 8 bases, the J end by 5 bases, with 16 bases between. Germline V gives CDR1 MDHEN, CDR2 SYDVKM. The CDR3 nucleotides are TGTGCCAGCGGAGGGAGCGGTCCTCACGAGCAGTACTTC. Amino acid sequence: CASGGSGPHEQYF.

V and J are TRBV4-1 and TRBJ1-5; 8 bases match TRBD1. V lost 3 bases to trimming and J lost 4 bases; unmatched junction nucleotides: 5. CDR3 length equals 15 residues. Germline-derived CDR1 and CDR2 are MGHRA and YSYEKL. Here the CDR3 reads CASSQGTGRNQPQHF. The CDR3 DNA sequence: TGCGCCAGCAGCCAGGGGACAGGTCGGAATCAGCCCCAGCATTTT.

The V call is TRBV7-6, the J call TRBJ2-3; 13 nucleotides agree with TRBD2. CDR3 length: 20 amino acids. Per germline, CDR1 SGHVS and CDR2 FNYEAQ. V trimming: 1 base; J trimming: 4 bases; junction bases outside the gene matches: 14. CDR3 in amino acids: CASSLDPTSGGANGADTQYF. CDR3 bases: TGTGCCAGCAGCTTAGATCCCACTAGCGGGGGGGCCAATGGGGCAGATACGCAGTATTTT.

The rearrangement uses TRBV18 and TRBJ2-1, with D possibly TRBD2 on 5 matching bases. The length of the CDR3 is 12 residues. Germline assignment: CDR1 KGHSH and CDR2 LQKENI. With 2 bases removed from V and 6 bases from J, the gap between germline ends came to 5 bases. CDR3 region: CASSPTSNEQFF. The CDR3 nucleotides read TGTGCCAGCTCACCAACTAGCAATGAGCAGTTCTTC.

V and J are TRBV5-1 and TRBJ2-5; weak D call: TRBD1 (5 bases). V lost 0 bases and J 4 bases, leaving 13 bases between the germline ends. CDR1 is SGHRS, CDR2 YFSETQ, per germline. The CDR3 extends over 15 amino acids. The CDR3 bases are TGCGCCAGCAGCTTGGGACAGTGGTTAACAGAGACCCAGTACTTC. This sequence encodes CASSLGQWLTETQYF.

V is TRBV7-2 and J is TRBJ2-1, with D perhaps matching TRBD2 (5 bases). From germline, CDR1 is SGHTA and CDR2 FQGNSA. The V end lost 5 bases, the J end lost 6 bases, and 17 bases lay between the germline ends. This CDR3 contains 15 residues. The CDR3 bases are TGTGCCAGCAGCGATACGAGCGGCCGGCCCAATGAGCAGTTCTTC. Translation gives CASSDTSGRPNEQFF.

The chain has TRBV7-9 and TRBJ2-7, with TRBD2 matching 11 bases. The germline CDR1 and CDR2 sequences are SEHNR and FQNEAQ (reference sequence). This CDR3 spans 18 amino acids. The V segment lost 3 bases and the J segment 3 bases; nucleotides outside the gene matches: 13. The CDR3, as DNA: TGTGCCAGCAGCTTGCCATATAGCGGGGGGGGCCGGGGCTACGAGCAGTACTTC. It codes for CASSLPYSGGGRGYEQYF.

The rearrangement uses TRBV5-6 and TRBJ1-5, with 8 bases matching TRBD1. The ends lost 3 bases at V and 7 bases at J; junction bases unmatched: 9. Germline lookup yields CDR1 SGHDT and CDR2 YYEEEE. The CDR3 consists of 15 residues. The CDR3 is CASSSGQGRGQPQHF. CDR3 nucleotides: TGTGCCAGCAGCTCCGGACAGGGCCGGGGGCAGCCCCAGCATTTT.